A single sample is the source of the 27 T cell receptor beta chains below, sequenced in a study of vaccination and CD4 T cells after COVID-19. These receptors are not linked to any known antigen. Treatment given: roughly nine-day PBMC culture with coronavirus spike peptide pools or control peptides (ViraFEST assay). Sequenced with the Oncomine TCR Beta short-read assay was DNA taken from cultured CD4+ T cells. TCRdb fed the PCR reads into MiXCR, producing one record per CDR3 protein. The table lists fewer than 15,000 distinct CDR3 sequences, roughly 30% of them singletons. The sequencing here drew on CD4+ T cells from blood, cultured in vitro, taken after SARS-CoV-2 vaccination. The receptors here all came from a human donor who had recovered from COVID-19.

This clonotype was detected a few times. The CDR3 sequence is CASSLPGQGGTEAFF. The DNA for the CDR3 is TGTGCCAGCAGTTTACCGGGACAGGGCGGCACTGAAGCTTTCTTT. This chain connects TRBV28 to TRBJ1-1; 9 positions match TRBD1. Germline CDR1 and CDR2: MDHEN and SYDVKM. V gave up 2 bases and J gave up 4 bases; unmatched junction bases: 5. The CDR3 is made up of 15 amino acids.

In its sample, this clonotype was seen a few times. The V and J genes are TRBV27 and TRBJ2-2, with D perhaps matching TRBD2 (6 bases). The CDR3 runs 16 residues. Germline V gene sequence: CDR1 MNHEY, CDR2 SMNVEV (reference sequence). V was pared by 5 bases and J by 1 base, with 14 bases between. The CDR3 is CASSRSGRVNTGELFF. The CDR3 nucleotides read TGTGCCAGCAGTCGGAGCGGGCGGGTGAACACCGGGGAGCTGTTTTTT.

As concerns this clonotype: A clone one base away is much larger, so this may be a read error. It is likely a read error, because the conserved phenylalanine at the end of the CDR3 is missing. The J gene is TRBJ2-4, the V gene TRBV25-1, with 7 bases aligning to TRBD1. The CDR3 covers 14 residues. The germline V gene encodes CDR1 MGHDK and CDR2 SYGVNS. V dropped 3 bases and J dropped 6; count of bases not matched to a gene: 5. The CDR3 DNA is TGTGCCAGCAGTGACCCCAGACAGGGAAACATTCAGTACTCC. Translated: CASSDPRQGNIQYS.

The chain links TRBV28 to TRBJ1-2; D is unclear. This CDR3 is built from 12 residues. Looked up from germline, CDR1 is MDHEN and CDR2 is SYDVKM. V was clipped by 5 bases and J by 0 bases, with 4 bases between them. The CDR3 nucleotides read TGTGCCAGCAGTCCGCCTAACTATGGCTACACCTTC. Its protein is CASSPPNYGYTF.

The chain carries TRBV5-1 and TRBJ2-5, with D maybe TRBD1 (6 bases). Trimming pared 5 bases from V and 1 base from J, leaving 12 bases between. The CDR3 runs to 14 residues. Looked up from germline, CDR1 is SGHRS and CDR2 is YFSETQ. The CDR3 reads CASRSDSSQETQYF. The CDR3 DNA reads as TGCGCCAGCAGATCGGACAGTTCCCAAGAGACCCAGTACTTC.

The chain has TRBV11-2 and TRBJ1-3; the D is unclear. CDR3 length: 12 amino acids. Germline-derived CDR1 and CDR2 are SGHAT and FQNNGV. V shed 5 bases and J shed 4 bases, with 6 bases lying between them. CDR3 in DNA: TGTGCCAGCAGCCCCCCGGGAAACACCATATATTTT. This gives the protein CASSPPGNTIYF.

By proportion, this clonotype is medium-sized (0.01 to 0.1%). The chain links TRBV18 to TRBJ2-3; 10 bases map to TRBD2. CDR1 is KGHSH, CDR2 LQKENI, per germline. V lost 4 bases to trimming and J lost 5 bases; unmatched junction nucleotides: 9. The CDR3 totals 16 residues. The CDR3 DNA sequence: TGTGCCAGCTCACGCCCGGGGGGACTAGCGCAAGATACGCAGTATTTT. The encoded protein is CASSRPGGLAQDTQYF.

CDR3 sequence reads: CSARDTQGRGTEAFF. CDR3 nucleotides: TGCAGTGCTAGAGATACCCAGGGCCGGGGAACTGAAGCTTTCTTT. The rearrangement joins TRBV20-1 to TRBJ1-1; TRBD1 is a possible D gene (5 bases). Germline assignment: CDR1 DFQATT and CDR2 SNEGSKA (reference sequence). The CDR3 consists of 15 residues. V lost 0 bases and J lost 5, with 16 bases in between.

This clonotype was picked up a small number of times. This chain joins TRBV20-1 and TRBJ2-3, with unresolved D. The CDR3 spans 14 residues. CDR1 is DFQATT, CDR2 SNEGSKA, per germline (reference sequence). Trimming removed 7 bases from V and 0 bases from J, with 14 bases in between. Here the CDR3 DNA reads TGCAGTGTCTGGGCGTCTTCTAGCACAGATACGCAGTATTTT. This encodes CSVWASSSTDTQYF.

This clonotype has more than one count but fewer than ten. The chain couples TRBV27 to TRBJ2-7, with D possibly being TRBD1 (6 bases). Germline V lookup: CDR1 MNHEY, CDR2 SMNVEV (reference sequence). V was shortened by 3 bases and J by 2 bases, with 8 bases between the two germline ends. The length of the CDR3 is 13 residues. The CDR3 coding sequence is TGTGCCAGCAGTTTTAGGGACACCTACGAGCAGTACTTC. It encodes CASSFRDTYEQYF.

This clonotype is categorized as medium-sized. This chain links TRBV29-1 with TRBJ2-3; D call uncertain. V shed 3 bases and J shed 2 bases, with 12 bases lying between them. There are 14 residues in the CDR3. Germline values: CDR1 SQVTM, CDR2 ANQGSEA. The CDR3 coding sequence is TGCAGCGTTGAGCCCCAGCCCCTCACAGATACGCAGTATTTT. It encodes CSVEPQPLTDTQYF.

The chain recombines TRBV30 with TRBJ1-5; perhaps TRBD1 as D (6 bases). Germline V gene lookup returns CDR1 GTSNPN and CDR2 SVGIG (reference sequence). Trimming took off 3 bases at V and 2 bases at J, with 8 bases between the two ends. CDR3 length equals 13 residues. DNA for the CDR3: TGTGCCTGGAGAGGGGGACGCAATCAGCCCCAGCATTTT. It translates to CAWRGGRNQPQHF.

This clonotype was recorded a few times. V gene TRBV6-1 combines with J gene TRBJ2-5, with unresolved D. This CDR3 has 14 residues. V shed 5 bases and J shed 5 bases, with 15 bases lying between them. CDR1 is MNHNS and CDR2 is SASEGT in the germline V gene. The CDR3 sequence: CASSRLRSRETQYF. In DNA form, the CDR3 reads TGTGCCAGCAGTAGGTTGAGGTCAAGGGAGACCCAGTACTTC.

The chain combines TRBV7-2 with TRBJ2-1; 8 nucleotides agree with TRBD2. The CDR3 consists of 14 residues. V dropped 8 bases and J dropped 0; count of bases not matched to a gene: 3. Germline assignment: CDR1 SGHTA and CDR2 FQGNSA. The chain's CDR3 is CASGLAGSYNEQFF. CDR3 bases: TGTGCCAGCGGACTAGCTGGCTCCTACAATGAGCAGTTCTTC.

J is TRBJ1-1 and V is TRBV10-3; 8 nucleotides line up with TRBD1. The germline V gene encodes CDR1 ENHRY and CDR2 SYGVKD. CDR3 size: 13 residues. V lost 8 bases to trimming and J lost 1 base; unmatched junction nucleotides: 3. In DNA form, the CDR3 reads TGTGCCATCGCAGGGGGCACGAACACTGAAGCTTTCTTT. It codes for CAIAGGTNTEAFF.

The gene calls are TRBV5-8 and TRBJ2-5; D may correspond to TRBD1 or TRBD2 (5 bases each). The V and J ends lost 5 bases and 1 base respectively, with 18 bases between them. Germline loops: CDR1 SGHTS, CDR2 YDEGEE. The CDR3 consists of 16 residues. CDR3 sequence (DNA): TGTGCCAGCAGTAATGGAGGACGGACAATCCAAGAGACCCAGTACTTC. Protein sequence: CASSNGGRTIQETQYF. The full variable domain, completed using reference TRBV5-8 and TRBJ2-5, is EAGVTQSPTHLIKTRGQQATLRCSPISGHTSVYWYQQALGLGLQFLLWYDEGEERNRGNFPPRFSGRQFPNYSSELNVNALELEDSALYLCASSNGGRTIQETQYFGPGTRLLVL.

This chain joins TRBV15 and TRBJ1-4, with TRBD1 as a possible D gene (6 bases). V shed 0 bases and J shed 7 bases, with 12 bases lying between them. The CDR3 runs 15 residues. The germline V gene encodes CDR1 LNHNV and CDR2 YYDKDF (reference sequence). The CDR3 is CATSREGGAGEKLFF. Written as DNA, the CDR3 is TGTGCCACCAGCAGAGAGGGGGGGGCCGGTGAAAAACTGTTTTTT.

The chain has TRBV29-1 and TRBJ2-2; 11 bases are a match to TRBD1. V lost 8 bases to trimming and J lost 7 bases; unmatched junction nucleotides: 9. There are 14 residues in the CDR3. CDR1 and CDR2 from the germline V gene are SQVTM and ANQGSEA. CDR3 amino acids: CSSTGTGGSGELFF. Written as DNA, the CDR3 is TGCAGCTCGACTGGGACAGGGGGAAGCGGGGAGCTGTTTTTT.

This chain uses TRBV6-5 with TRBJ2-4, with 13 bases that match TRBD2. The ends lost 4 bases at V and 3 bases at J; junction bases unmatched: 15. This CDR3 region has 20 residues. Per germline, CDR1 MNHEY and CDR2 SVGAGI. This CDR3 reads CASSSTRTSGSSAGKNIQYF. In DNA, the CDR3 is TGTGCCAGCAGTTCAACGCGGACTAGCGGGAGCTCAGCGGGCAAAAACATTCAGTACTTC.

This clonotype was picked up a small number of times. The chain links TRBV27 to TRBJ2-6; 10 bases fit TRBD1. The CDR3 is 18 residues long. The germline CDR1 and CDR2 sequences are MNHEY and SMNVEV (reference sequence). V shed 0 bases, J shed 3 bases, and the junction held 5 bases outside the gene matches. The CDR3 loop reads CASSLSTGGAGGANVLTF. The DNA of the CDR3 is TGTGCCAGCAGTTTATCGACAGGGGGCGCAGGTGGGGCCAACGTCCTGACTTTC.

This clonotype was found a few times. This sequence joins TRBV5-4 and TRBJ2-7, with 11 bases fitting TRBD2. CDR3 length: 18 amino acids. Germline V gene data show CDR1 as SGHNT and CDR2 as YYREEE (reference sequence). Trimming removed 0 bases from V and 0 bases from J; junction bases left unmatched: 8. This CDR3 reads CASSLGTSGSSSSYEQYF. The CDR3 nucleotides are TGTGCCAGCAGCTTGGGAACTAGCGGGAGTAGTAGCTCCTACGAGCAGTACTTC.

The chain combines TRBV6-1 with TRBJ1-1; 10 bases map to TRBD1. The CDR3 is 15 residues long. Germline CDR1 MNHNS, CDR2 SASEGT. V dropped 5 bases and J dropped 4; count of bases not matched to a gene: 7. The CDR3, as DNA: TGTGCCAGCAGTCCGGGACAGGGGTTAGGCACTGAAGCTTTCTTT. This codes for CASSPGQGLGTEAFF.

This clonotype was observed a few times. The chain uses TRBV19 and TRBJ2-4, with D hard to call. The CDR3 consists of 18 residues. Germline V gives CDR1 LNHDA, CDR2 SQIVND (reference sequence). V was pared by 3 bases and J by 0 bases, with 18 bases between. The CDR3 spells CASSISFRSTLAKNIQYF. The CDR3 DNA reads as TGTGCCAGTAGTATCTCATTTCGTAGCACACTAGCCAAAAACATTCAGTACTTC.

This clonotype was observed a few times. This chain connects TRBV19 to TRBJ2-2, with D perhaps assigned TRBD1 or TRBD2 (5 bases each). The V and J ends lost 3 bases and 7 bases respectively, with 12 bases between them. This CDR3 region has 14 residues. Per germline, CDR1 LNHDA and CDR2 SQIVND (reference sequence). CDR3 nucleotide sequence: TGTGCCAGTAGTATGCGTCGGGGCTTCGGGGAGCTGTTTTTT. It codes for CASSMRRGFGELFF. Based on the CDR3 plus reference TRBV19 and TRBJ2-2, the full variable domain is DGGITQSPKYLFRKEGQNVTLSCEQNLNHDAMYWYRQDPGQGLRLIYYSQIVNDFQKGDIAEGYSVSREKKESFPLTVTSAQKNPTAFYLCASSMRRGFGELFFGEGSRLTVL.

The chain carries TRBV6-2 or TRBV6-3 and TRBJ2-7, with D perhaps TRBD2 (6 bases). This CDR3 comprises 15 residues. In germline, CDR1 is MNHEY, CDR2 SVGEGT. V was pared by 5 bases and J by 6 bases, with 20 bases between. The CDR3, as DNA: TGTGCCAGCAGTACCCCATGGAGGGATGTGTTCGAGCAGTACTTC. It is translated as CASSTPWRDVFEQYF.

V is TRBV5-4 and J is TRBJ1-1; 7 bases agree with TRBD1. V trimming: 10 bases; J trimming: 7 bases; junction bases outside the gene matches: 13. From germline, CDR1 is SGHNT and CDR2 YYREEE (reference sequence). The CDR3 extends over 13 amino acids. CDR3: CASGVRGQGEAFF. As DNA, the CDR3 is TGTGCCTCGGGAGTGAGGGGGCAGGGTGAAGCTTTCTTT.

By sample share, this clonotype is medium-sized. The chain joins TRBV20-1 to TRBJ1-5; D unclear. Deletions cut 3 bases from V and 1 base from J, with 13 bases between. Germline assignment: CDR1 DFQATT and CDR2 SNEGSKA (reference sequence). The CDR3 is 15 amino acids. This chain's CDR3 is CSASQGLTSNQPQHF. CDR3 DNA: TGCAGTGCTAGCCAAGGGCTTACGAGCAATCAGCCCCAGCATTTT.